The clone carrying this T cell receptor beta chain was counted a single time. The data originate from a study of blood T cell repertoires in COVID-19. For the study at large: Sources were T cells, B-cell-depleted T cells, or PBMCs; the material itself was cDNA or gDNA.

Original data processing: Nucleated cell number was recorded as an estimate derived from reference gene primer amplification. Some clones are missing from TCRdb's copy, which holds only in-frame ones; the method was immunoSEQ multiplex PCR. V, J and clone size are taken as reported in that table, and D and trimming were inferred from the DNA itself. The sample has 250,000 to 300,000 clones; 86% are singletons. CDR1 is SGHDT, CDR2 YYEEEE, per germline. The CDR3 covers 16 residues. V lost 0 bases, J lost 0 bases, and 12 bases lay in between. The sequence derives from a woman aged 25-40 years with COVID-19, enrolled during active disease. This chain connects TRBV5-6 to TRBJ1-1, with unresolved D. Sequenced: peripheral blood. The CDR3 spells CASSLAGSGVNTEAFF. The CDR3 bases are TGTGCCAGCAGCTTGGCGGGGTCGGGTGTGAACACTGAAGCTTTCTTT.